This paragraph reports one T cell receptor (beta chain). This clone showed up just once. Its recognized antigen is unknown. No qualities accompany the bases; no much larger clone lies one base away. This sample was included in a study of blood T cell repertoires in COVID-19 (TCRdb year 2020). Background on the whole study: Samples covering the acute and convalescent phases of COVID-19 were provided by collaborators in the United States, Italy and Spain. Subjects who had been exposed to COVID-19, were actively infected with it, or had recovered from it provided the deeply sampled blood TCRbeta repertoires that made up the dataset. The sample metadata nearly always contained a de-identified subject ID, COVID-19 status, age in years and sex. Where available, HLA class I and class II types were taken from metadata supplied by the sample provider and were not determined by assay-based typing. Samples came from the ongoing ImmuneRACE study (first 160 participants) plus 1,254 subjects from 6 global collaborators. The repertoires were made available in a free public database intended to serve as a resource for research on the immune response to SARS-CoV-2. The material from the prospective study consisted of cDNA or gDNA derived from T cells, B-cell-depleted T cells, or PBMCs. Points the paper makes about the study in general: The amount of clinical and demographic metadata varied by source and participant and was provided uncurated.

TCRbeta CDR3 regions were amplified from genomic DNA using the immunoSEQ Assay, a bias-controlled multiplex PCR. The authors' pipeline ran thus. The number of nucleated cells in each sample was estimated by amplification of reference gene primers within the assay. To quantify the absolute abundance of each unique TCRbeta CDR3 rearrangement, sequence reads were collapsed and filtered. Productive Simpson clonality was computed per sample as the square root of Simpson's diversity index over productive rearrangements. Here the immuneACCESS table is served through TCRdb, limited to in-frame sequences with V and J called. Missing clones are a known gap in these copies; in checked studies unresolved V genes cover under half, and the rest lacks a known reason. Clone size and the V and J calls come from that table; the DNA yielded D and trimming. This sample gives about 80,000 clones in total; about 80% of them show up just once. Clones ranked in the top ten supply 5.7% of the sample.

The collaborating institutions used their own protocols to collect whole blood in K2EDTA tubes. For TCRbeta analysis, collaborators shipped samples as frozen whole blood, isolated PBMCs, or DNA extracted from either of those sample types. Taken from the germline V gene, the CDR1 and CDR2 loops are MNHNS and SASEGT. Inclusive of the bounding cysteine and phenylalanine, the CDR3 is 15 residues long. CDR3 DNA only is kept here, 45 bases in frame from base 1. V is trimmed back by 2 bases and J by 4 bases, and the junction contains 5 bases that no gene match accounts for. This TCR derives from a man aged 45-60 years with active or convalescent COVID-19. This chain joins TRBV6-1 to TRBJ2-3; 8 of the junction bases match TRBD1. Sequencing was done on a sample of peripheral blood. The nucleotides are TGTGCCAGCAGTGAATCAGGACAGGGTGCAGATACGCAGTATTTT. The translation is CASSESGQGADTQYF.